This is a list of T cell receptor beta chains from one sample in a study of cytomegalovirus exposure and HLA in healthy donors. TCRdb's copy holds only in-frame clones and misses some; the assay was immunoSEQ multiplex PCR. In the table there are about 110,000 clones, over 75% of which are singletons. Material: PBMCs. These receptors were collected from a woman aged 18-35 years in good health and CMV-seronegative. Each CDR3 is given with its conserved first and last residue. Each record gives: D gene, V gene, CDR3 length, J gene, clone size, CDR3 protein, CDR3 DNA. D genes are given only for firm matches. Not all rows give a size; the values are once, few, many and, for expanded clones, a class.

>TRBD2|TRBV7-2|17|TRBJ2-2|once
CASRLIAGAMNTGELFF
TGTGCCAGCAGACTCATAGCGGGAGCGATGAACACCGGGGAGCTGTTTTTT
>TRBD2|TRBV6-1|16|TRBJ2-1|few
CASSAALGLGESEQFF
TGTGCCAGCAGTGCAGCCTTAGGACTAGGAGAGAGTGAGCAGTTCTTC
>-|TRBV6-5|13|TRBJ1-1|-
CASSWDTNTEAFF
TGTGCCAGCAGTTGGGACACTAACACTGAAGCTTTCTTT
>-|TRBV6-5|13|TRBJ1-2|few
CASSYSAGVGYTF
TGTGCCAGCAGTTACTCCGCGGGGGTTGGCTACACCTTC
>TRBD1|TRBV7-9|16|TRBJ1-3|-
CASSFPGGLSGNTIYF
TGTGCCAGCAGCTTCCCAGGGGGCCTCTCTGGAAACACCATATATTTT
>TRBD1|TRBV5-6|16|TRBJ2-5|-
CASSLGQGANQETQYF
TGTGCCAGCAGCTTGGGGCAGGGGGCGAACCAAGAGACCCAGTACTTC
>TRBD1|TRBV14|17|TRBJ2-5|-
CASSQDPYRGRIETQYF
TGTGCCAGCAGCCAAGACCCGTACAGGGGGAGGATAGAGACCCAGTACTTC
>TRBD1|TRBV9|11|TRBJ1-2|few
CASSAGGGYTF
TGTGCCAGCAGCGCAGGGGGTGGCTACACCTTC
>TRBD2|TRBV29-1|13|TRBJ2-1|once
CSTKLAGASEQFF
TGCAGCACAAAACTAGCGGGAGCTTCTGAGCAGTTCTTC
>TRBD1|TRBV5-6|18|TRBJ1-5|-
CASSLYGTGMYSNQPQHF
TGTGCCAGCAGCTTGTACGGGACAGGGATGTATAGCAATCAGCCCCAGCATTTT
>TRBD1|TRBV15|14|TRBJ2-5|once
CATSRRQGMETQYF
TGTGCCACCAGCAGACGACAGGGGATGGAGACCCAGTACTTC
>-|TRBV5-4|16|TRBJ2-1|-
CASSFFAGRSYNEQFF
TGTGCCAGCAGCTTTTTTGCGGGGAGGTCCTACAATGAGCAGTTCTTC
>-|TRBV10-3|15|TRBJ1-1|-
CAISEVGRGPPEAFF
TGTGCCATCAGTGAGGTTGGGAGGGGACCACCTGAAGCTTTCTTT
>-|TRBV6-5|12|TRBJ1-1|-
CASSYAGAEAFF
TGTGCCAGCAGTTATGCGGGGGCTGAAGCTTTCTTT
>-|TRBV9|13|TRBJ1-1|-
CASSQTGNTEAFF
TGTGCCAGCAGCCAAACTGGGAACACTGAAGCTTTCTTT
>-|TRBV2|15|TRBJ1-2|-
CASSEERASNYGYTF
TGTGCCAGCAGTGAGGAGAGGGCCTCTAACTATGGCTACACCTTC
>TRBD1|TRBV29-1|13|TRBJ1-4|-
CSAGQGGGEKLFF
TGCAGCGCCGGACAGGGTGGAGGTGAAAAACTGTTTTTT
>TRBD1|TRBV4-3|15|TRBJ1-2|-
CASSHSGTGNYGYTF
TGCGCCAGCAGCCACAGCGGGACAGGGAACTATGGCTACACCTTC
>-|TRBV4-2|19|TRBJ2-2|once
CASSPSSGAGAGSTGELFF
TGTGCCAGCAGCCCTTCCTCCGGGGCCGGGGCGGGAAGCACCGGGGAGCTGTTTTTT
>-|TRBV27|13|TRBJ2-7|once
CASSSNNRDEQYF
TGTGCCAGCAGTTCCAACAACAGGGACGAGCAGTACTTC
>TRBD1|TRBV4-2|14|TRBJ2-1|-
CASSRDRTYNEQFF
TGTGCCAGCAGTCGGGACAGAACCTACAATGAGCAGTTCTTC
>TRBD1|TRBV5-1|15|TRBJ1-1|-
CASSMETGVRTEAFF
TGCGCCAGCAGCATGGAGACAGGGGTTCGAACTGAAGCTTTCTTT
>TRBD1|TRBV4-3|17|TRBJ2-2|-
CASSQVDRGVLVGELFF
TGCGCCAGCAGCCAAGTCGACAGGGGGGTACTGGTCGGGGAGCTGTTTTTT
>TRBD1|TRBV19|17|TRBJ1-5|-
CASSPNRQGRTNQPQHF
TGTGCCAGTAGTCCGAACCGACAGGGAAGGACCAATCAGCCCCAGCATTTT
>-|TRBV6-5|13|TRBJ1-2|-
CASRSRTAYGYTF
TGTGCCAGCAGGAGTCGGACAGCCTATGGCTACACCTTC
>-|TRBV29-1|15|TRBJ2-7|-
CSVEGASLFSYEQYF
TGCAGCGTTGAAGGGGCGAGCTTATTCTCCTACGAGCAGTACTTC
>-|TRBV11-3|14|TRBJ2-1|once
CASSSPGQRDEQFF
TGTGCCAGCAGCTCGCCGGGACAGCGGGATGAGCAGTTCTTC
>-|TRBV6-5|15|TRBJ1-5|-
CASSYSRPGTSPQHF
TGTGCCAGCAGTTACTCTCGGCCAGGTACATCGCCCCAGCATTTT
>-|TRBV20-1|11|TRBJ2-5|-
CSARGRETQYF
TGCAGTGCTAGAGGTAGAGAGACCCAGTACTTC
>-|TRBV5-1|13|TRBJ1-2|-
CASSLLGDYGYTF
TGCGCCAGCAGCTTGTTGGGCGACTATGGCTACACCTTC
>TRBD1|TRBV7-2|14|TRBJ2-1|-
CASSFPGGYNEQFF
TGTGCCAGCAGCTTTCCAGGGGGCTATAATGAGCAGTTCTTC
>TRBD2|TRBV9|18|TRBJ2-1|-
CASSVRPGTSSYYNEQFF
TGTGCCAGCAGCGTGCGACCTGGGACTAGCAGCTATTACAATGAGCAGTTCTTC
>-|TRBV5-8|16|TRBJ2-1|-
CASSLQEPSSYNEQFF
TGTGCCAGCAGCTTACAGGAGCCTAGCTCCTACAATGAGCAGTTCTTC
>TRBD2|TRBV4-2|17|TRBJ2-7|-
CASSDTSGTSGSYEQYF
TGTGCCAGCAGCGATACTTCCGGGACTAGCGGGAGTTACGAGCAGTACTTC
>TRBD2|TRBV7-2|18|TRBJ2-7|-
CASSLARGLADLSYEQYF
TGTGCCAGCAGCTTAGCCCGGGGTCTAGCGGACTTATCCTACGAGCAGTACTTC
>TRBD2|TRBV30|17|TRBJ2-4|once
CAWRASRVLAGAELQYF
TGTGCCTGGAGGGCCTCCAGAGTACTAGCGGGGGCGGAACTTCAGTACTTC
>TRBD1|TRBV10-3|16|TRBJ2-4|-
CAISEPTSTGLGIQYF
TGTGCCATCAGTGAGCCGACCTCGACAGGGTTGGGCATTCAGTACTTC
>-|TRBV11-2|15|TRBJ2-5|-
CASSLEAGEQETQYF
TGTGCCAGCAGCTTAGAGGCGGGTGAACAAGAGACCCAGTACTTC
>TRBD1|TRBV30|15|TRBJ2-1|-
CAWGVKGALYNEQFF
TGTGCCTGGGGGGTTAAGGGGGCCCTCTACAATGAGCAGTTCTTC
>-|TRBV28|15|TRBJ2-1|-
CASTRVGGGYNEQFF
TGTGCCAGCACCAGGGTGGGGGGAGGCTACAATGAGCAGTTCTTC
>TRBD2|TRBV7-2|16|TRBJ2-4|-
CASSIGLAGGPTIQYF
TGTGCCAGCAGCATCGGACTAGCGGGAGGGCCCACCATTCAGTACTTC
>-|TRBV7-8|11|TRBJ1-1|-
CASSLAQEAFF
TGTGCCAGCAGCTTAGCCCAAGAAGCTTTCTTT
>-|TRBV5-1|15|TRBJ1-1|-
CASSIARGGNTEAFF
TGCGCCAGCAGCATCGCAAGGGGTGGGAACACTGAAGCTTTCTTT
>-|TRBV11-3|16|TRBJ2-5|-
CASRNTRGAFQETQYF
TGTGCCAGCCGAAATACCCGGGGGGCCTTTCAAGAGACCCAGTACTTC
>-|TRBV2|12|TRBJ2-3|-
CASRADSDTQYF
TGTGCCAGCAGGGCCGACTCAGATACGCAGTATTTT
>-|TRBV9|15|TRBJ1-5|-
CASSVGLGSNQPQHF
TGTGCCAGCAGCGTAGGGCTAGGCAGCAATCAGCCCCAGCATTTT
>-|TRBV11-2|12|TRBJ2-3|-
CASSLLIDTQYF
TGTGCCAGCAGCTTACTTATAGATACGCAGTATTTT